This T cell receptor (beta chain) was sequenced for a study of blood T cell repertoires in COVID-19. About the research overall: Italy, Spain and the United States were the sources of the convalescent and acute COVID-19 samples. The cDNA or gDNA used as material had been derived from T cells, B-cell-depleted T cells, or PBMCs.

TCRdb's table, derived via immunoSEQ multiplex PCR, lists solely in-frame clones and lacks some. The table has 470,000 or so clones, more than 85% seen once. The CDR3 is 16 residues long. Between the trimmed V and J ends, which lost 7 bases and 2 bases, there was a span of 17 bases. Germline values: CDR1 LNHDA, CDR2 SQIVND (reference sequence). The specimen sequenced was peripheral blood. The sequence derives from a woman in her twenties or thirties with acute or convalescent COVID-19. The chain recombines TRBV19 with TRBJ2-2; D perhaps matches TRBD2 (6 bases). This CDR3 reads CASTRSTGDNTGELFF. The CDR3 DNA sequence: TGTGCCAGTACGAGGTCAACGGGGGACAACACCGGGGAGCTGTTTTTT. The full variable domain, with the rest looked up from reference TRBV19 and TRBJ2-2, is DGGITQSPKYLFRKEGQNVTLSCEQNLNHDAMYWYRQDPGQGLRLIYYSQIVNDFQKGDIAEGYSVSREKKESFPLTVTSAQKNPTAFYLCASTRSTGDNTGELFFGEGSRLTVL.